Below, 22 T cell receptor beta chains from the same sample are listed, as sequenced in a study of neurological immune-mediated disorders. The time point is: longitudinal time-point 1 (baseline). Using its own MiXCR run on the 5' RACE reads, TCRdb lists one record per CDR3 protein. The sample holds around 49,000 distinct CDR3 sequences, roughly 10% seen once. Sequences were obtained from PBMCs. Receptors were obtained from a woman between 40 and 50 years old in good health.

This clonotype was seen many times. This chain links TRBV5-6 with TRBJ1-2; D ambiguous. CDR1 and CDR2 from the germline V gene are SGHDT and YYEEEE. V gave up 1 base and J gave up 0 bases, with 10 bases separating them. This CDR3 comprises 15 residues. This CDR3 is CASSLKLMTNYGYTF. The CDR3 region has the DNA TGTGCCAGCAGCTTGAAGCTGATGACTAACTATGGCTACACCTTC. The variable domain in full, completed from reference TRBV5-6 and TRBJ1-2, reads DAGVTQSPTHLIKTRGQQVTLRCSPKSGHDTVSWYQQALGQGPQFIFQYYEEEERQRGNFPDRFSGHQFPNYSSELNVNALLLGDSALYLCASSLKLMTNYGYTFGSGTRLTVV.

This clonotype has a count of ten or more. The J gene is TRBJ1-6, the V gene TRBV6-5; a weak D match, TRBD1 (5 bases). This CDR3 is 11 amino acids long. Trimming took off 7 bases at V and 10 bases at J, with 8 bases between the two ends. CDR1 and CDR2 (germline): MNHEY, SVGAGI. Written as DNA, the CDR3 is TGTGCCAGCACCAGGGAGTCACCCCTCCACTTT. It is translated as CASTRESPLHF.

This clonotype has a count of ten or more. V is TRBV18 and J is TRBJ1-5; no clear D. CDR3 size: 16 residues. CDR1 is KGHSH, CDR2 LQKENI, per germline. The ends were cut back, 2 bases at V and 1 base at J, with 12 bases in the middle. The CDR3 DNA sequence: TGTGCCAGCTCACCAGGGTTTCGAGGGAGCAATCAGCCCCAGCATTTT. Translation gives CASSPGFRGSNQPQHF.

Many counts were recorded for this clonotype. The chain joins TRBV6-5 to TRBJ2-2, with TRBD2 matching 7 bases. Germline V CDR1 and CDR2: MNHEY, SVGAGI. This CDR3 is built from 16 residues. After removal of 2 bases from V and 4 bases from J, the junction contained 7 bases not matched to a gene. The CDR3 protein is CASSYGGWGGTGELFF. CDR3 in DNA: TGTGCCAGCAGTTACGGAGGTTGGGGGGGCACCGGGGAGCTGTTTTTT.

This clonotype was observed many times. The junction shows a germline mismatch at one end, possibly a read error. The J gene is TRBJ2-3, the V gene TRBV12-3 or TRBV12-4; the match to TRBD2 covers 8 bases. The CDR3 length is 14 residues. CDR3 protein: CASSVAGNTDTQYF. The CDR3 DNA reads TGTGCCAGCAGTGTAGCGGGGAACACAGATACGCAGTATTTT.

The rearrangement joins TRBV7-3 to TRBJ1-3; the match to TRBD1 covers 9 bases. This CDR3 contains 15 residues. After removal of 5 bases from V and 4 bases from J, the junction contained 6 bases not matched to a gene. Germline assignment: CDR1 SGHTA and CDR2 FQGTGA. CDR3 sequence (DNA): TGTGCCAGCAGCAGTGGGACAGGGCAAGGAAACACCATATATTTT. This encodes CASSSGTGQGNTIYF.

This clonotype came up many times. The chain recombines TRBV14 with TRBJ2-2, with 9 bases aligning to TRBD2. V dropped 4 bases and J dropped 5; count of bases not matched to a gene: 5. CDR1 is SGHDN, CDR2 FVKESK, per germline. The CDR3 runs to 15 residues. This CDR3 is CASSLLAGLTGELFF. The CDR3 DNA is TGTGCCAGCAGCCTCCTAGCGGGGTTAACCGGGGAGCTGTTTTTT.

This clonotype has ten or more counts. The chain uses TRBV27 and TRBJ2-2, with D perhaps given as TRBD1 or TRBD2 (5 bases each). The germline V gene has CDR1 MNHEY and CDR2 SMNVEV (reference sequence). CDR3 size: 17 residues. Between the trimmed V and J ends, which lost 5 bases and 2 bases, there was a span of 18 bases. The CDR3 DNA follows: TGTGCCAGCAGTCCGCTTACCGGGACGGATAACACCGGGGAGCTGTTTTTT. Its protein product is CASSPLTGTDNTGELFF.

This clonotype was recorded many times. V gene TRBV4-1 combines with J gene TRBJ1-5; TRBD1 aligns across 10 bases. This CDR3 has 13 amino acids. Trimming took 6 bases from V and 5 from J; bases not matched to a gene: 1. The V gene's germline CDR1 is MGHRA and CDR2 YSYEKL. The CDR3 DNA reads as TGCGCCAGCAGGGGGACAGGGGATCAGCCCCAGCATTTT. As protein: CASRGTGDQPQHF.

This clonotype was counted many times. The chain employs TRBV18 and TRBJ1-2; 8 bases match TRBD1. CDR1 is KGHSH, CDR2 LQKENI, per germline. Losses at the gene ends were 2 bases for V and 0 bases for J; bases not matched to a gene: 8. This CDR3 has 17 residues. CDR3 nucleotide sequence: TGTGCCAGCTCACCAGGGCAGGGGGCAACGGCTAACTATGGCTACACCTTC. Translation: CASSPGQGATANYGYTF.

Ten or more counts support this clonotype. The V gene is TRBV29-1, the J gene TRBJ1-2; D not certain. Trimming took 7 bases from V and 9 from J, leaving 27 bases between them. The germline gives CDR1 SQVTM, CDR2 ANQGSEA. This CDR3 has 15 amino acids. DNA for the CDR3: TGCAGCGCCTCTTTGACTGCCAGCCCCTACTCCAGCTACACCTTC. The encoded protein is CSASLTASPYSSYTF.

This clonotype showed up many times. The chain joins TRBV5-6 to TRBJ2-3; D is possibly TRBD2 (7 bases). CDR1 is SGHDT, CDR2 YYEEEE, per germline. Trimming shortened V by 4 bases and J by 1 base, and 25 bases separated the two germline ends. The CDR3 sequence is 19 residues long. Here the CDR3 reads CASSEGGASFRSGTDTQYF. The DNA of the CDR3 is TGTGCCAGCAGCGAGGGGGGGGCAAGTTTTCGCTCGGGCACAGATACGCAGTATTTT.

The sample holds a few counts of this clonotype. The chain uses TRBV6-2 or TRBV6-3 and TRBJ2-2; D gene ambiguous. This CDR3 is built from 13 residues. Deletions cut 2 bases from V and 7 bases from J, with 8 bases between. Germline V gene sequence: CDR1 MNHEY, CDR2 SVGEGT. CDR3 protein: CASSYEAHGELFF. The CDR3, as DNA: TGTGCCAGCAGTTACGAGGCCCACGGGGAGCTGTTTTTT.

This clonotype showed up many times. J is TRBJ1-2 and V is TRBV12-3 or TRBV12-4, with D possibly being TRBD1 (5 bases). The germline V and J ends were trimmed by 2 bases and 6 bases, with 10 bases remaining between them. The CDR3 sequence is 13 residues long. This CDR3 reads CASSLLGVNGYTF. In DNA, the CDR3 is TGTGCCAGCAGTTTACTGGGGGTAAATGGCTACACCTTC.

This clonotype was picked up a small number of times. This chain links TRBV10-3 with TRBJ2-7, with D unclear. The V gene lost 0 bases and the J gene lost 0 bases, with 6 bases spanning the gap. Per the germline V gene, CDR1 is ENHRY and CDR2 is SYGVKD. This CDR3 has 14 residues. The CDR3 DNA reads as TGTGCCATCAGTGAGTCAGTTGGCTCCTACGAGCAGTACTTC. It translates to CAISESVGSYEQYF.

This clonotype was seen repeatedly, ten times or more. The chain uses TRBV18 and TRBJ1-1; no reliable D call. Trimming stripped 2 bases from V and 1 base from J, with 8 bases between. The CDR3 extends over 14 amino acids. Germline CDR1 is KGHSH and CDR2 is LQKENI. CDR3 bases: TGTGCCAGCTCACCAAGCCAACCGAACACTGAAGCTTTCTTT. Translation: CASSPSQPNTEAFF.

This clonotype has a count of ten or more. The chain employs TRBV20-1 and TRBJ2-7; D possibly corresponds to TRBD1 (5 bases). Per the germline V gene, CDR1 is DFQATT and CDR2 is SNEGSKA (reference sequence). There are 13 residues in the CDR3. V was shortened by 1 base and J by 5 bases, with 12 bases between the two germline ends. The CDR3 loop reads CSARGGADDEQYF. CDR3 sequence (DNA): TGCAGTGCTAGAGGGGGCGCGGACGACGAGCAGTACTTC.

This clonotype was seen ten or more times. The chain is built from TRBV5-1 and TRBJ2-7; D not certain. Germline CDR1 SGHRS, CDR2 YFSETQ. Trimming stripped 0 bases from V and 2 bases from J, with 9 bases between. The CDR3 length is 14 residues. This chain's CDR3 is CASSLAASAYEQYF. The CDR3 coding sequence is TGCGCCAGCAGCTTGGCAGCGAGCGCCTACGAGCAGTACTTC.

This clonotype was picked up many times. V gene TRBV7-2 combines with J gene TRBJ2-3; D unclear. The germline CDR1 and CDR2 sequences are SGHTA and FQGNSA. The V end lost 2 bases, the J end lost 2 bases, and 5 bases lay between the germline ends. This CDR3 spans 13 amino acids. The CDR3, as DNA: TGTGCCAGCAGCTTACCGATCACAGATACGCAGTATTTT. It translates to CASSLPITDTQYF.

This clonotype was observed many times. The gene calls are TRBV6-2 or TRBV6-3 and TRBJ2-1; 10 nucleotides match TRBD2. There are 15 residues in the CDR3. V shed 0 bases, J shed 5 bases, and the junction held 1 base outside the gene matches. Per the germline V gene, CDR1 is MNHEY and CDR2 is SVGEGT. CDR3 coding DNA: TGTGCCAGCAGTTACTCTGGGACTAGCGACAATGAGCAGTTCTTC. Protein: CASSYSGTSDNEQFF.

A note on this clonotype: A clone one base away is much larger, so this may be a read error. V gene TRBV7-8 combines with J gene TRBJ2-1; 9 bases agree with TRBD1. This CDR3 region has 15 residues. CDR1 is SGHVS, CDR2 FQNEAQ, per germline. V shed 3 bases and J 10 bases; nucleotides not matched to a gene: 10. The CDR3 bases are TGTGCCAGCAGCTTTTCCGGGACAGGGAAAGGCGAGCAGTTCTTC. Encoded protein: CASSFSGTGKGEQFF.

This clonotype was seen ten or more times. CDR3 bases: TGCAGCGTAGCGGGGGGCTACGAGCAGTACTTC. This sequence encodes CSVAGGYEQYF. The V and J genes are TRBV29-1 and TRBJ2-7, with 9 positions matching TRBD2. With V trimmed by 6 bases and J by 3 bases, 0 bases remained unmatched. Germline CDR1 is SQVTM and CDR2 is ANQGSEA. CDR3 length: 11 residues.